The T cell receptor (beta chain) described here comes from a study of prognosis after radiotherapy for stage I lung cancer. Multiplex PCR, run in two rounds, amplified TCR beta CDR3 from genomic DNA. Round one of PCR was performed, and it used primers specific to each TRBV and TRBJ gene. MiXCR, applied by TCRdb to the multiplex PCR reads, yields one record per CDR3 protein. Among 30,000 to 35,000 distinct CDR3 sequences, 40% to 50% were seen once, and the ten largest hold approximately 17%. Collection of peripheral blood, in a volume of roughly 6 milliliters, was performed at each of two time points. The ends were cut back, 6 bases at V and 3 bases at J, with 30 bases in the middle. The germline gives CDR1 MNHNS, CDR2 SASEGT. CDR3 length equals 21 residues. This clonotype was counted many times.

This clonotype was sampled from a donor of 50 years or more with non-small cell lung cancer. Sequenced here: PBMCs, sampled before or after stereotactic body radiation therapy (not recorded which). This chain connects TRBV6-1 to TRBJ2-6; D is uncertain. CDR3 nucleotides: TGTGCCAGCAGACTATTCCCCCTACCTTCCAGGTCCCTTCGTGGGGCCAACGTCCTGACTTTC. Translated: CASRLFPLPSRSLRGANVLTF.